The rows below give T cell receptor beta chains drawn from one sample of a study of tumor-infiltrating lymphocytes in localized non-small cell lung cancer. Assay used: immunoSEQ multiplex PCR; TCRdb lists only in-frame clones, some missing. Found here are around 13,000 clones, 60% to 85% of them singletons; the top ten hold around 12%. Sequencing was performed on lung tumor tissue. The receptors here all came from a human donor with non-small cell lung cancer. The CDR3 runs from the conserved cysteine through the conserved F or W. A D gene is named only where the DNA matches it firmly. Clone size is not always given. Where it is, it says once, few, many or a class for expanded clones.

v_gene	d_gene	j_gene	abundance	CDR3nt	CDR3aa
TRBV5-1	-	TRBJ2-1	-	TGCGCCAGCAGCTTGGAGGGGAACTCCTACAATGAGCAGTTCTTC	CASSLEGNSYNEQFF
TRBV2	-	TRBJ1-3	-	TGTGCCAGCAACAGGGAGCTAAACACCATATATTTT	CASNRELNTIYF
TRBV28	-	TRBJ1-2	-	TGTGCCAGCAGTTATGTGACACCCAGAACGTGGAACTATGGCTACACCTTC	CASSYVTPRTWNYGYTF
TRBV19	TRBD1	TRBJ1-3	-	TGTGCCAGTAGTATCGAGACAGGGGGCCTCTCTGGAAACACCATATATTTT	CASSIETGGLSGNTIYF
TRBV14	TRBD1	TRBJ2-7	medium-sized	TGTGCCAGCAGCCCAAGGGACAGGACCTACGAGCAGTACTTC	CASSPRDRTYEQYF
TRBV4-1	-	TRBJ1-3	-	TGCGCCAGCAGCCAAGACGAATTGGGTGGTCTTGGAAACACCATATATTTT	CASSQDELGGLGNTIYF
TRBV5-8	-	TRBJ1-2	-	TGTGCCAGCAGCTTGAGCGGGGGGAACTATGGCTACACCTTC	CASSLSGGNYGYTF
TRBV2	-	TRBJ1-1	-	TGTGCCAGCAGTGCCCTGACCGCCAGGGTCGAAGCTTTCTTT	CASSALTARVEAFF
TRBV5-3	-	TRBJ2-7	once	TGTGCCAGCAGCTTACTAGGGCAGTCCTACGAGCAGTACTTC	CASSLLGQSYEQYF
TRBV7-2	TRBD1	TRBJ2-3	-	TGTGCCAGCAGCTCATACAGGGGGTGGGATACGCAGTATTTT	CASSSYRGWDTQYF
TRBV18	-	TRBJ2-7	-	TGTGCCAGCTCACTCGAAAACTCAGGTTACGAGCAGTACTTC	CASSLENSGYEQYF